A selection of T cell receptor beta chains follows, all from one sample in a study of technical replicates of blood from several donors. The table came from immunoSEQ multiplex PCR; TCRdb's copy has only in-frame clones and leaves some out. Here the sample spans some 60,000 clones, approximately 94% being singletons. Material for sequencing was PBMCs. The receptor set was obtained from a human donor in good health. Some clones in this sample may be carry-over from other donors' samples. The CDR3 runs from the conserved cysteine through the conserved F or W. D genes are given only for firm matches. Expanded clones get a size class; other rows say once, few or many, or leave the size out.

j_call d_call clone_size v_call cdr3_nt cdr3_aa
TRBJ2-6 . . TRBV11-2 TGTGCCAGCAGCTCGCAGGGGCTGGGGGCCAACGTCCTGACTTTC CASSSQGLGANVLTF
TRBJ2-7 . . TRBV5-4 TGTGCCAGCAGCCGACTTACGGGGGAGCAGTACTTC CASSRLTGEQYF
TRBJ2-3 . . TRBV5-1 TGCGCCAGCAGCTTGGGTGGGGCGGGGTCCACAGATACGCAGTATTTT CASSLGGAGSTDTQYF
TRBJ1-1 . . TRBV15 TGTGCCACCAGCAGTCAGGGCCTGAACACTGAAGCTTTCTTT CATSSQGLNTEAFF
TRBJ1-1 . . TRBV9 TGTGCCAGCAGCGTTGGCAGTCGTTTAAACACTGAAGCTTTCTTT CASSVGSRLNTEAFF
TRBJ2-7 . . TRBV4-1 TGCGCCAGCAGCCAGACCCCCACTAGTTGGGAGCAGTACTTC CASSQTPTSWEQYF
TRBJ2-7 . . TRBV5-4 TGTGCCAGCAGCGCCGGACTGCGGGGAGAGCAGTACTTC CASSAGLRGEQYF
TRBJ1-2 . few TRBV10-3 TGTGCCATCAGTGACCCGACAGGAAAAGGGGACTATGGCTACACCTTC CAISDPTGKGDYGYTF
TRBJ2-5 TRBD2 . TRBV7-8 TGTGCCAGCAGCTCCCGGGGTAGCGGGGGGGAAGAGACCCAGTACTTC CASSSRGSGGEETQYF
TRBJ2-2 TRBD2 . TRBV7-2 TGTGCCAGCAGCCCGACTAGCGGGGTCACCGGGGAGCTGTTTTTT CASSPTSGVTGELFF
TRBJ1-1 . . TRBV7-2 TGTGCCAGCAGAACAGGACAGCCAACTGAAGCTTTCTTT CASRTGQPTEAFF
TRBJ1-4 . . TRBV7-2 TGTGCCAGCAGCTTAGCCCTGAATGAAAAACTGTTTTTT CASSLALNEKLFF
TRBJ2-7 . . TRBV5-1 TGCGCCAGCAGCATGAGCTCCTACGAGCAGTACTTC CASSMSSYEQYF
TRBJ2-5 TRBD2 once TRBV7-8 TGTGCCAGCAGCTTGCCAGCGGGAGGTGCGGCGGGTGAGACCCAGTACTTC CASSLPAGGAAGETQYF
TRBJ1-4 . . TRBV7-2 TGTGCCAGCAGCTTAGCGGGCCTCGCTTACGAAAAACTGTTTTTT CASSLAGLAYEKLFF
TRBJ2-3 TRBD2 . TRBV2 TGTGCCAGCAGTCGGTCCGGGACTAGCGGGAGCTCAGATACGCAGTATTTT CASSRSGTSGSSDTQYF
TRBJ1-5 . few TRBV4-1 TGCGCCAGCAGCCAAGATCGGGGACTGCCCCAGCATTTT CASSQDRGLPQHF
TRBJ2-3 TRBD2 . TRBV5-6 TGTGCCAGCAGCTTGCTGCGGGAGATAGCAGATACGCAGTATTTT CASSLLREIADTQYF
TRBJ2-5 TRBD1 . TRBV10-3 TGTGCCATCAGTGAACCGGGACAGGGACTGGGGACCCAGTACTTC CAISEPGQGLGTQYF
TRBJ1-2 . . TRBV6-1 TGTGCCAGCAGCGCCGGCCTGGGGGGGTATGGCTACACCTTC CASSAGLGGYGYTF
TRBJ2-7 TRBD1 . TRBV7-2 TGTGCCAGCAGCCTCGGACAGGCTAGCTACGAGCAGTACTTC CASSLGQASYEQYF
TRBJ1-6 . . TRBV7-6 TGTGCCAGCACCGCCCCAGACGCGGGAGCCTATAATTCACCCCTCCACTTT CASTAPDAGAYNSPLHF
TRBJ1-1 TRBD1 . TRBV2 TGTGCCAGCAGGAGGACAGGGGGCTCCACTGAAGCTTTCTTT CASRRTGGSTEAFF
TRBJ1-2 . . TRBV5-6 TGTGCCAGCAGCGGGGGGGCCGGGGACTATGGCTACACCTTC CASSGGAGDYGYTF
TRBJ2-5 TRBD2 . TRBV9 TGTGCCAGCAGCGTAGCAGGGACTAGCGGGAGGACCCAAGAGACCCAGTACTTC CASSVAGTSGRTQETQYF
TRBJ2-7 TRBD2 . TRBV19 TGTGCCAGTAGTATTGCTAGCGGGTCATACGAGCAGTACTTC CASSIASGSYEQYF
TRBJ1-3 . . TRBV6-5 TGTGCCAGCAGTGACTTACGGACCATATATTTT CASSDLRTIYF
TRBJ2-5 . . TRBV18 TGTGCCAGCTCACCCCTGACAGGACAAGAGACCCAGTACTTC CASSPLTGQETQYF
TRBJ2-7 . once TRBV7-2 TGTGCCAGCAGCTTAGGCCCGTGGAGCGAGCAGTACTTC CASSLGPWSEQYF
TRBJ2-7 TRBD2 . TRBV7-9 TGTGCCAGCAGCCTACCGGGACTAGCTGACGAGCAGTACTTC CASSLPGLADEQYF
TRBJ2-5 . . TRBV4-3 TGCGCCAGCAGCCGAGACCGACTACAACAAGAGACCCAGTACTTC CASSRDRLQQETQYF
TRBJ2-3 TRBD1 . TRBV5-1 TGCGCCAGCAGCTTGGCCAGGGGGCCAGATACGCAGTATTTT CASSLARGPDTQYF
TRBJ1-6 . . TRBV7-2 TGTGCCAGCAGCTTAGGGCAGGGGCTTAGCTCCTATAATTCACCCCTCCACTTT CASSLGQGLSSYNSPLHF
TRBJ1-3 . . TRBV4-3 TGCGCCAGCAGCCAGACTGCCGGGACAGGAAACACCATATATTTT CASSQTAGTGNTIYF
TRBJ2-3 TRBD2 . TRBV7-3 TGTGCCAGCAGCTCTACTAGCGTTAGCACAGATACGCAGTATTTT CASSSTSVSTDTQYF
TRBJ2-7 TRBD2 . TRBV9 TGTGCCAGCAGCACAACCGGGACTAGCGGCTCCTACGAGCAGTACTTC CASSTTGTSGSYEQYF
TRBJ1-1 . . TRBV30 TGTGGCGGCGGGATTTCTGAAGCTTTCTTT CGGGISEAFF
TRBJ2-6 . . TRBV19 TGTGCCAGTAGTATTAGGGCAGGGGCCGGGGCCAACGTCCTGACTTTC CASSIRAGAGANVLTF
TRBJ2-3 . . TRBV9 TGTGCCAGCAGTCCTAGTTCCGGCGGGGGCACAGATACGCAGTATTTT CASSPSSGGGTDTQYF
TRBJ1-4 TRBD1 . TRBV7-2 TGTGCCAGCAGCTTACTCTCCAGGGGGCCAGGTGAAAAACTGTTTTTT CASSLLSRGPGEKLFF
TRBJ2-1 . . TRBV4-2 TGTGCCAGCAGCCAAGATGTCGAGCAGGTTGAGCAGTTCTTC CASSQDVEQVEQFF
TRBJ2-1 TRBD2 . TRBV5-1 TGCGCCAGCAGCAGGACTAGCGGGTCCTACAATGAGCAGTTCTTC CASSRTSGSYNEQFF
TRBJ2-3 TRBD2 . TRBV2 TGTGCCAGCAGTGAGCAAGCGGGAACTAGCACAGATACGCAGTATTTT CASSEQAGTSTDTQYF
TRBJ2-7 TRBD2 . TRBV10-3 TGTGCCATCAGCCTTAGCGGGGGGGCCTACGAGCAGTACTTC CAISLSGGAYEQYF
TRBJ2-1 . . TRBV20-1 TGCAGTGCTAGAGGCGGGACCCAGCAGTTCTTC CSARGGTQQFF
TRBJ1-1 TRBD1 once TRBV19 TGTGCCAGTAGGGAACCGGGACAGGGGAGGACTGAAGCTTTCTTT CASREPGQGRTEAFF
TRBJ1-1 . . TRBV10-3 TGTGCCGCTGGGGGGGCAGGGCTTAACACTGAAGCTTTCTTT CAAGGAGLNTEAFF
TRBJ1-6 . . TRBV7-9 TGTGCCAGCACCTACCTAGAGTCTTCACCCCTCCACTTT CASTYLESSPLHF
TRBJ1-1 TRBD1 . TRBV5-1 TGCGCCAGCAGCTTGGGGGGACAGGGATCTTCAGGCACTGAAGCTTTCTTT CASSLGGQGSSGTEAFF
TRBJ1-2 TRBD1 . TRBV6-1 TGTGCCAGCAGGGGACAGGATCCTCTGCGCTACACCTTC CASRGQDPLRYTF
TRBJ2-1 . . TRBV2 TGTGCCAGCAGTGAAAGTCGGCAGGCCGCAACCTACAATGAGCAGTTCTTC CASSESRQAATYNEQFF
TRBJ1-1 TRBD1 . TRBV10-3 TGTGCCATCAGTCCCGGGACAGACTCTGAAGCTTTCTTT CAISPGTDSEAFF
TRBJ2-3 . . TRBV21-1 TGTGCCAGCAGCACCCTAAGGTCGACTAGCGGGGGGTCTAGCACAGATACGCAGTATTTT CASSTLRSTSGGSSTDTQYF
TRBJ2-7 TRBD2 . TRBV11-3 TGTGCCAGCAGCCCCAAGCGGGGCTCCTACGAGCAGTACTTC CASSPKRGSYEQYF
TRBJ1-2 TRBD1 . TRBV27 TGTGCCAGCAGTTACCCAGGGGGCTATGGCTACACCTTC CASSYPGGYGYTF
TRBJ2-7 TRBD2 . TRBV4-2 TGTGCCAGCAGCCAAGATCTGACTAGCTCGAACTACGAGCAGTACTTC CASSQDLTSSNYEQYF
TRBJ2-7 . . TRBV15 TGTGCCACCAGCAGGGCCGGGACTGGGGCGGGAGAGCAGTACTTC CATSRAGTGAGEQYF
TRBJ1-4 TRBD1 . TRBV6-5 TGTGCCAGCAGTCAGGACAGGGTTACTAATGAAAAACTGTTTTTT CASSQDRVTNEKLFF
TRBJ2-7 . once TRBV30 TGTGCCTGGAGTGAACGGTTGTCCTACGAGCAGTACTTC CAWSERLSYEQYF